This T cell receptor beta chain was identified in a study of blood T cell repertoires in COVID-19. In the study overall: Spain, Italy and the United States supplied samples that represented acute and convalescent COVID-19.

In germline, CDR1 is SGHDN, CDR2 FVKESK. The germline V and J ends were trimmed by 4 bases and 5 bases, with 25 bases remaining between them. There are 18 residues in the CDR3. Clones were sequenced by immunoSEQ multiplex PCR, and TCRdb holds only the in-frame ones, with some missing. The repertoire holds around 230,000 clones, with around nine tenths as singletons. The specimen was peripheral blood. The sequence came from a man in his forties with acute or convalescent COVID-19. The chain combines TRBV14 with TRBJ2-3, with D maybe TRBD2 (5 bases). CDR3: CASSLARGLLGLEDTQYF. The CDR3 DNA reads TGTGCCAGCAGCCTGGCTCGAGGACTCCTTGGGCTAGAAGATACGCAGTATTTT.